Each of the 24 T cell receptor beta chains below was sequenced from the same sample in a study of blood T cell repertoires in COVID-19. The repertoire was sequenced with immunoSEQ multiplex PCR; TCRdb's copy has only in-frame clones and lacks some. The table includes around 200,000 clones, about 86% detected once. The material sequenced was peripheral blood. These receptors were obtained from a man aged 25 to 40 with active or convalescent COVID-19.

This chain links TRBV19 with TRBJ2-1; TRBD1 aligns across 10 bases. This CDR3 contains 15 residues. Germline lookup yields CDR1 LNHDA and CDR2 SQIVND (reference sequence). V shed 7 bases and J 6 bases; nucleotides not matched to a gene: 9. CDR3 sequence: CASTPGTGDVNEQFF. The CDR3 DNA is TGTGCCAGTACTCCCGGGACAGGGGATGTCAATGAGCAGTTCTTC.

V and J are TRBV5-1 and TRBJ1-3; 10 bases fit TRBD1. The CDR3 spans 16 residues. From germline, CDR1 is SGHRS and CDR2 YFSETQ. V shed 2 bases, J shed 1 base, and the junction held 3 bases outside the gene matches. The CDR3 loop reads CASSFGTGDSGNTIYF. The CDR3 region has the DNA TGCGCCAGCAGCTTCGGGACAGGGGATTCTGGAAACACCATATATTTT.

V gene TRBV6-6 combines with J gene TRBJ1-4; 7 bases are a match to TRBD1. The CDR3 consists of 15 residues. Losses at the gene ends were 4 bases for V and 8 bases for J; bases not matched to a gene: 10. CDR1 and CDR2 from the germline V gene are MNHNY and SVGAGI (reference sequence). The CDR3 region has the DNA TGTGCCAGCAGTTCGTACGGGACAGAGAAGGAAAAACTGTTTTTT. Protein: CASSSYGTEKEKLFF.

The J gene is TRBJ2-1, the V gene TRBV29-1; TRBD2 matches 10 bases. The CDR3 length is 12 residues. V was pared by 4 bases and J by 10 bases, with 4 bases of the junction left unmatched. Germline lookup yields CDR1 SQVTM and CDR2 ANQGSEA. CDR3: CSVGLAGEEQFF. Here the CDR3 DNA reads TGCAGCGTTGGGCTAGCGGGAGAAGAGCAGTTCTTC.

V usage is TRBV23-1 and J usage is TRBJ2-4, with D unresolved. TRBV23-1 is an ORF, and what it does is uncertain. There are 14 residues in the CDR3. Trimming shortened V by 0 bases and J by 8 bases, and 11 bases separated the two germline ends. CDR3 amino acids: CASSQSSSRDIQYF. CDR3 sequence (DNA): TGCGCCAGCAGTCAATCGTCCTCGCGCGACATTCAGTACTTC.

The genes are TRBV2 and TRBJ1-1, with D tentatively TRBD1 (5 bases). Germline loops: CDR1 SNHLY, CDR2 FYNNEI. This CDR3 comprises 15 residues. Trimming cost V 6 bases and J 2 bases, with 16 bases left between them. DNA of the CDR3: TGTGCCAGCAGACTGGCGGCGACAGCTAACACTGAAGCTTTCTTT. This sequence encodes CASRLAATANTEAFF.

The J gene is TRBJ1-2, the V gene TRBV6-5; the D gene is possibly TRBD1 (5 bases). The length of the CDR3 is 13 residues. The ends were cut back, 7 bases at V and 7 bases at J, with 16 bases in the middle. CDR1 MNHEY and CDR2 SVGAGI come from the germline V gene. CDR3 sequence reads: CASNPGRAGGYTF. CDR3 in DNA: TGTGCCAGCAACCCTGGCAGGGCAGGTGGCTACACCTTC.

This rearrangement joins TRBV29-1 to TRBJ2-3, with D possibly being TRBD2 (5 bases). Trimming took 6 bases from V and 3 from J, leaving 16 bases between them. The CDR3 runs to 14 residues. Per germline, CDR1 SQVTM and CDR2 ANQGSEA. The CDR3 DNA sequence: TGCAGCGTCCGCGGGCCCGGTAGAACAGATACGCAGTATTTT. This encodes CSVRGPGRTDTQYF.

The sample holds a few counts of this clone. This sequence joins TRBV19 and TRBJ2-3; D ambiguous. This CDR3 contains 14 residues. V shed 5 bases and J shed 0 bases, with 9 bases lying between them. Germline V gives CDR1 LNHDA, CDR2 SQIVND (reference sequence). The CDR3 region has the DNA TGTGCCAGTAGTCCCCTTCCGAGCACAGATACGCAGTATTTT. Amino acid sequence: CASSPLPSTDTQYF.

The chain links TRBV19 to TRBJ1-3; D is possibly TRBD1 (6 bases). This CDR3 has 14 residues. The V end was cut by 7 bases, the J end by 2 bases, with 12 bases between. Germline loops: CDR1 LNHDA, CDR2 SQIVND (reference sequence). The DNA of the CDR3 is TGTGCCAGTACCCCGGACAGACCTGGAAACACCATATATTTT. Translated: CASTPDRPGNTIYF.

The chain recombines TRBV7-9 with TRBJ2-2; TRBD2 agrees at 14 bases. V shed 3 bases and J 1 base; nucleotides not matched to a gene: 7. The length of the CDR3 is 19 residues. In germline, CDR1 is SEHNR, CDR2 FQNEAQ (reference sequence). The CDR3 DNA sequence: TGTGCCAGCAGCTTCCACGAGGGACTAGCGGGGGAGAACACCGGGGAGCTGTTTTTT. The encoded protein is CASSFHEGLAGENTGELFF.

This chain links TRBV2 with TRBJ2-4, with D possibly TRBD2 on 6 matching bases. Trimming cost V 8 bases and J 0 bases, with 11 bases left between them. Germline lookup yields CDR1 SNHLY and CDR2 FYNNEI. CDR3 length: 14 amino acids. The CDR3 coding sequence is TGTGCCAGCGGGGCGGGGTTAGCCAAAAACATTCAGTACTTC. It codes for CASGAGLAKNIQYF.

The chain combines TRBV28 with TRBJ1-1; 7 bases align to TRBD1. This CDR3 is built from 14 residues. CDR1 is MDHEN, CDR2 SYDVKM, per germline. V lost 4 bases and J lost 2; bases outside the gene matches: 4. CDR3 in amino acids: CASSSGQPNTEAFF. As DNA, the CDR3 is TGTGCCAGCAGTTCGGGACAGCCAAACACTGAAGCTTTCTTT. Full variable domain (missing parts from reference TRBV28 and TRBJ1-1): DVKVTQSSRYLVKRTGEKVFLECVQDMDHENMFWYRQDPGLGLRLIYFSYDVKMKEKGDIPEGYSVSREKKERFSLILESASTNQTSMYLCASSSGQPNTEAFFGQGTRLTVV.

V and J are TRBV5-1 and TRBJ2-2; 8 bases line up with TRBD2. Germline CDR1 is SGHRS and CDR2 is YFSETQ. With 2 bases clipped from V and 6 bases from J, the junction kept 6 bases outside the gene matches. This CDR3 has 15 residues. CDR3 sequence: CASSFSGGVSGELFF. CDR3 coding DNA: TGCGCCAGCAGCTTCAGCGGGGGAGTATCCGGGGAGCTGTTTTTT.

For the CDR3, the DNA is TGCGCCAGCAGCTTCTCCGGCTACGAGCAGTACTTC. It encodes CASSFSGYEQYF. The V gene is TRBV5-1, the J gene TRBJ2-7; no clear D. Per the germline V gene, CDR1 is SGHRS and CDR2 is YFSETQ. The CDR3 is made up of 12 amino acids. Trimming shortened V by 2 bases and J by 3 bases, and 6 bases separated the two germline ends.

In this sample, this clone turned up once. This chain connects TRBV23-1 to TRBJ2-2; 7 bases align to TRBD2. TRBV23-1 is marked as an open reading frame, function uncertain. There are 14 residues in the CDR3. Losses at the gene ends were 5 bases for V and 4 bases for J; bases not matched to a gene: 4. This CDR3 reads CASSTGGGTGELFF. CDR3 bases: TGCGCCAGCAGTACAGGCGGGGGCACCGGGGAGCTGTTTTTT.

This chain links TRBV7-9 with TRBJ2-7; D is perhaps TRBD1 (6 bases). The CDR3 contains 13 residues. CDR1 is SEHNR and CDR2 is FQNEAQ in the germline V gene (reference sequence). Trimming left V 3 bases short and J 5 bases short, with 11 bases between. The CDR3 bases are TGTGCCAGCAGCTTGGTTCAGGGGCACGAGCAGTACGTC. Translating it yields CASSLVQGHEQYV.

The CDR3 coding sequence is TGTGCCAGCAGCGATACAGGGGGCAATGAGCAGTTCTTC. Encoded protein: CASSDTGGNEQFF. This rearrangement joins TRBV13 to TRBJ2-1; TRBD1 matches at 8 bases. The CDR3 sequence is 13 residues long. CDR1 and CDR2 (germline): PRHDT, FYEKMQ (reference sequence). The V segment lost 5 bases and the J segment 6 bases; nucleotides outside the gene matches: 3.

This rearrangement joins TRBV6-5 to TRBJ1-5; D unclear. The germline V gene encodes CDR1 MNHEY and CDR2 SVGAGI. V was pared by 7 bases and J by 5 bases, with 15 bases between. This CDR3 region has 14 residues. The CDR3 region is CASKMRGHHQPQHF. Here the CDR3 DNA reads TGTGCCAGCAAGATGCGAGGGCACCATCAGCCCCAGCATTTT.

In this sample, this clone turned up once. J is TRBJ1-1 and V is TRBV7-2; 10 bases are a match to TRBD1. CDR3 size: 14 residues. J lost 7 bases, V lost 4 bases, and 6 bases had no gene match. In germline, CDR1 is SGHTA, CDR2 FQGNSA. Here the CDR3 DNA reads TGTGCCAGCAGCTCCCAGACAGGGGGCGTTGAAGCTTTCTTT. Its translation is CASSSQTGGVEAFF.

The gene calls are TRBV30 and TRBJ1-4; D might be TRBD1 (6 bases). The V gene's germline CDR1 is GTSNPN and CDR2 SVGIG (reference sequence). CDR3 size: 15 residues. Between the trimmed V and J ends, which lost 2 bases and 5 bases, there was a span of 15 bases. CDR3 loop: CAWSIKGGANEKLFF. The CDR3 DNA reads TGTGCCTGGAGTATTAAGGGGGGGGCCAATGAAAAACTGTTTTTT.

V usage is TRBV3-1 (or the pseudogene TRBV3-2) and J usage is TRBJ2-7; 8 nucleotides line up with TRBD2. The germline gives CDR1 LGHDT, CDR2 YNNKEL (reference sequence). The V segment lost 4 bases and the J segment 3 bases; nucleotides outside the gene matches: 11. The CDR3 sequence is 16 residues long. CDR3 amino acids: CASSPGGGQTVYEQYF. Here the CDR3 DNA reads TGTGCCAGCAGCCCCGGGGGGGGCCAGACCGTCTACGAGCAGTACTTC.

The genes are TRBV9 and TRBJ2-3; TRBD2 matches at 12 bases. This CDR3 is 16 amino acids long. The trim removed 2 bases at V and 2 bases at J, leaving 3 bases unmatched. Germline CDR1 SGDLS, CDR2 YYNGEE. CDR3 coding DNA: TGTGCCAGCAGCGTCGCTAGCGGGGGGGCCACAGATACGCAGTATTTT. Translation: CASSVASGGATDTQYF. The full variable domain, in which reference TRBV9 and TRBJ2-3 provide the parts outside the CDR3, is DSGVTQTPKHLITATGQRVTLRCSPRSGDLSVYWYQQSLDQGLQFLIQYYNGEERAKGNILERFSAQQFPDLHSELNLSSLELGDSALYFCASSVASGGATDTQYFGPGTRLTVL.

This chain uses TRBV6-4 with TRBJ2-3; possible D gene TRBD2, 5 bases. Per germline, CDR1 MRHNA and CDR2 SNTAGT. V lost 3 bases and J lost 0, with 10 bases in between. The CDR3 has 15 amino acids. The CDR3 region is CASSDQGGSTDTQYF. The CDR3 coding sequence is TGTGCCAGCAGTGATCAAGGAGGTAGCACAGATACGCAGTATTTT.